Below, one TCR beta chain is given with its context. Its antigen remains unidentified. These data come from a study of beta chain features in type 1 diabetes. Study overall: Healthy donors and patients showed comparable age, gender and cell yields. Examination covered 107,917,701 sorted cells spanning all samples. Study-level results: TCRB repertoires of naive, central memory and Treg cells appeared more similar among patients than among healthy donors. Shorter TCRB CDR3s, moderately but significantly so, were found in Type 1 diabetes patients in all four CD4+ subsets.

The sequenced template was cDNA made from the entire isolated RNA. This table comes from immunoSEQ multiplex PCR, and its TCRdb copy is limited to in-frame clones, with some not included. The repertoire holds around 300,000 clones, with 9.5% to 12% as singletons. The germline gives CDR1 SGHDN, CDR2 FVKESK. CDR3 length: 17 residues. With V trimmed by 2 bases and J by 2 bases, 5 bases remained unmatched. The J gene is TRBJ2-1, the V gene TRBV14; 11 nucleotides agree with TRBD2. Sequencing was performed on naive CD4+ T cells from blood. The sequence came from a woman aged 30 to 39 in good health. The CDR3 DNA follows: TGTGCCAGCAGCCAACAAAAGGGACTAGCGGCCTACAATGAGCAGTTCTTC. Amino acids: CASSQQKGLAAYNEQFF.